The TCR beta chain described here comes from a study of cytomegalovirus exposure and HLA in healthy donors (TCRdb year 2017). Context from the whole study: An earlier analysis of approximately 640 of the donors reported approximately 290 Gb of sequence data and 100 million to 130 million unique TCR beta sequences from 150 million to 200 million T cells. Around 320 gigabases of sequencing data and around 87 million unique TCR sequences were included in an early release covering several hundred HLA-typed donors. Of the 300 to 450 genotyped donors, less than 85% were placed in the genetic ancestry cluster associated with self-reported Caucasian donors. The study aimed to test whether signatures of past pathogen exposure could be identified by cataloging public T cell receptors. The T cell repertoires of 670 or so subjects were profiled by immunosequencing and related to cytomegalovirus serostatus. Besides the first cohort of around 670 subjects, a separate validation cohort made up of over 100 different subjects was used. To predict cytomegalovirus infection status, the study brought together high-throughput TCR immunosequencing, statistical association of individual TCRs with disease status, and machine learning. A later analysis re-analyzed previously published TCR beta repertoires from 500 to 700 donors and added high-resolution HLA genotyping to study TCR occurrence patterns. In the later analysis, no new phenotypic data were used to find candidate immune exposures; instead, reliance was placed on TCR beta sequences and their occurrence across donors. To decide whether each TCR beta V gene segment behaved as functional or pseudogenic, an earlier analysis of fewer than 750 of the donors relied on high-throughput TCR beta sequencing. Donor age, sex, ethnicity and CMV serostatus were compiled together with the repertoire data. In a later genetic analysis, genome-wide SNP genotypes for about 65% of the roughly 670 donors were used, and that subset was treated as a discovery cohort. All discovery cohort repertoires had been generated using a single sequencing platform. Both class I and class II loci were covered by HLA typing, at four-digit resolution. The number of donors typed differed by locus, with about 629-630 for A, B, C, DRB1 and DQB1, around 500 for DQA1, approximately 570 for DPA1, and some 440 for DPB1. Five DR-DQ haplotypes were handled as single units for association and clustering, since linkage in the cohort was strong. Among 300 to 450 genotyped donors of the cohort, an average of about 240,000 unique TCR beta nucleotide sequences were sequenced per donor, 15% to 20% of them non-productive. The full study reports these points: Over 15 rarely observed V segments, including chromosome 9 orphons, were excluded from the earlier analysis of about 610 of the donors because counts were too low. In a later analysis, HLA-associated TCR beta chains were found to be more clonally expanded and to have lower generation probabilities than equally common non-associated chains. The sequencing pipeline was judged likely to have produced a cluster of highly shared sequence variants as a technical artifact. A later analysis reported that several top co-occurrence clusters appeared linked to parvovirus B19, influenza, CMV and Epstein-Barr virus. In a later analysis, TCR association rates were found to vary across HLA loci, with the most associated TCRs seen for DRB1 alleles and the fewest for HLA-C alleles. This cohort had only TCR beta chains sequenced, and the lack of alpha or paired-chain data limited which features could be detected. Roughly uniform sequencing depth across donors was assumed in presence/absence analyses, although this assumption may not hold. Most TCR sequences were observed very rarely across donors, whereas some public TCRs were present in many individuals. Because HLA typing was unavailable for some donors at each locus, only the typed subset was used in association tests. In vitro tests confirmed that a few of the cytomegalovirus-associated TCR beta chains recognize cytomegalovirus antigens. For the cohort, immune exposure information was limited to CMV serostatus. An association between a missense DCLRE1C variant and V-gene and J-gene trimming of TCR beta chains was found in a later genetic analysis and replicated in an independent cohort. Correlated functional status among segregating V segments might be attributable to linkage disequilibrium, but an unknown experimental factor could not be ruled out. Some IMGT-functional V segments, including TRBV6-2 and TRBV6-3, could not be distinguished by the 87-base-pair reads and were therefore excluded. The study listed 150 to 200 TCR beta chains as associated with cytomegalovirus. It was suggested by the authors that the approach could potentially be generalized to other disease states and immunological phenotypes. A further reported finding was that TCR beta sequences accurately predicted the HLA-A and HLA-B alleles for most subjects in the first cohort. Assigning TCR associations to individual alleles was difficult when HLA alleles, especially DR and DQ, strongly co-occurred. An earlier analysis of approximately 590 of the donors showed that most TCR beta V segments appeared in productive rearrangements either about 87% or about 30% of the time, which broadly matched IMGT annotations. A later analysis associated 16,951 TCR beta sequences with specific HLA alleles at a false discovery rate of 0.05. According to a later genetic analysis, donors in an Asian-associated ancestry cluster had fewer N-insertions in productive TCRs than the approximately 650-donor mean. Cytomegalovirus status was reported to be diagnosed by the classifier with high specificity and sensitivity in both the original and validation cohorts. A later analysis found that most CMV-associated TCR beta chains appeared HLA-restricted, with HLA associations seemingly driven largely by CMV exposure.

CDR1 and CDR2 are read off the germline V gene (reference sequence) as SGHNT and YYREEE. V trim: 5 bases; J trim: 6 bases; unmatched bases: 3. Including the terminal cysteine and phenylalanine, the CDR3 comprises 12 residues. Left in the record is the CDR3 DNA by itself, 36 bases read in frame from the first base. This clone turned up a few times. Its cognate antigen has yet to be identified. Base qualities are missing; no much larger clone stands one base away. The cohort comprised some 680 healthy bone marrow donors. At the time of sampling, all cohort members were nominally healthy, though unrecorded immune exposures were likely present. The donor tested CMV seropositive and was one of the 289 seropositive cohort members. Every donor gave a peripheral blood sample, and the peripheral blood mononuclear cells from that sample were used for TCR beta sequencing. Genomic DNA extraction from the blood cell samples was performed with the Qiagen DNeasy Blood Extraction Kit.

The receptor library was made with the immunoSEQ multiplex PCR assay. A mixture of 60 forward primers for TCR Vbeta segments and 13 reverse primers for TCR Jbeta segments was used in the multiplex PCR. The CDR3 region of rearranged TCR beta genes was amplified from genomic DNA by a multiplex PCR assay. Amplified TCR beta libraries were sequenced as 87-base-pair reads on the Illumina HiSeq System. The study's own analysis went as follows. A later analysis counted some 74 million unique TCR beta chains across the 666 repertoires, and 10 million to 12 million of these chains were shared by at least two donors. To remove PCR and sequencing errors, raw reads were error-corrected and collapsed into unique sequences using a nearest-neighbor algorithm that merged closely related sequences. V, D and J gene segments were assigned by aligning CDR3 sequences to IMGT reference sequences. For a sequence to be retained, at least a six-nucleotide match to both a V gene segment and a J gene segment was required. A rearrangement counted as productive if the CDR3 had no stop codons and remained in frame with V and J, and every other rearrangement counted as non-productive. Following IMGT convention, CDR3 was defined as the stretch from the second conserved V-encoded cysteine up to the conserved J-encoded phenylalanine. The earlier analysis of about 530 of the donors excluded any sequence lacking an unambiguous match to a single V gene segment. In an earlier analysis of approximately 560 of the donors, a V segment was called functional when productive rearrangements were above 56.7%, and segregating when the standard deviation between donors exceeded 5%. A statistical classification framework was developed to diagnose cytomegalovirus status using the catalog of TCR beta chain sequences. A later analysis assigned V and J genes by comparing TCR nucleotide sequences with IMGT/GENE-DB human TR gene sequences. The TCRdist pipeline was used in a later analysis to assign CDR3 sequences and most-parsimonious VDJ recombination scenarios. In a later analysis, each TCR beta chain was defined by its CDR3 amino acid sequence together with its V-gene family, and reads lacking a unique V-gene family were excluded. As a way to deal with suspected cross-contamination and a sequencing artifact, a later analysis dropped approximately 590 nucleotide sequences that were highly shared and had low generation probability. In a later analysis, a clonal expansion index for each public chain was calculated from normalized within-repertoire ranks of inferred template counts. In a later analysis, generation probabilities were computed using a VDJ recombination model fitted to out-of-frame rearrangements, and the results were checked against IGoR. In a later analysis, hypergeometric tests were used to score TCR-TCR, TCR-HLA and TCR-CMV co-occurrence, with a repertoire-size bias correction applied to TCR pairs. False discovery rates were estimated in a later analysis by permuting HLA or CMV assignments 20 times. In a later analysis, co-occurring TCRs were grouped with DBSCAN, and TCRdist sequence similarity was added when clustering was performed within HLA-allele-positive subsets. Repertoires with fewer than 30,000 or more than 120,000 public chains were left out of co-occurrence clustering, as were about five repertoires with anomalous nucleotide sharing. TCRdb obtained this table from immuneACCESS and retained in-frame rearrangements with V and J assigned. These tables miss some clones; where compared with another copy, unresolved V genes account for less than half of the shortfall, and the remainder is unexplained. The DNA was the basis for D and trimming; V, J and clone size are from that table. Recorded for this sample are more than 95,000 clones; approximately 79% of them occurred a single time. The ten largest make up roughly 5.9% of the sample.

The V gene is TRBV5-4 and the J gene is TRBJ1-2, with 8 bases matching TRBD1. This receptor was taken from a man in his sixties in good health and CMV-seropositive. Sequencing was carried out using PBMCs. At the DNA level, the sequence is TGTGCCAGCAGACAACAGGGGGATGGCTACACCTTC. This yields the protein CASRQQGDGYTF.